This entry features one TCR beta chain sequence. What it recognizes is unknown. The data were taken from a study of beta chain features in type 1 diabetes. V shed 5 bases, J shed 7 bases, and the junction held 14 bases outside the gene matches. CDR1 and CDR2 from the germline V gene are SGHAT and FQNNGV. CDR3 length equals 18 residues. Every bit of the isolated RNA underwent reverse transcription, so sequencing read expressed TCRB transcripts. TCRdb's table, derived via immunoSEQ multiplex PCR, lists solely in-frame clones and lacks some. The data contain 300,000 to 400,000 clones, 9.3% of them singletons. Findings of the study overall: All four CD4+ subsets from Type 1 diabetes patients carried moderately but significantly shorter TCRB CDR3s.

Material: central memory CD4+ T cells from blood. J is TRBJ2-4 and V is TRBV11-2; 13 nucleotides line up with TRBD2. The receptor comes from a man aged 25 to 40 with type 1 diabetes. The CDR3 region is CASSPAGTSGGARNIQYF. The CDR3 DNA reads as TGTGCCAGCAGCCCCGCCGGTACTAGCGGGGGGGCCCGGAACATTCAGTACTTC.